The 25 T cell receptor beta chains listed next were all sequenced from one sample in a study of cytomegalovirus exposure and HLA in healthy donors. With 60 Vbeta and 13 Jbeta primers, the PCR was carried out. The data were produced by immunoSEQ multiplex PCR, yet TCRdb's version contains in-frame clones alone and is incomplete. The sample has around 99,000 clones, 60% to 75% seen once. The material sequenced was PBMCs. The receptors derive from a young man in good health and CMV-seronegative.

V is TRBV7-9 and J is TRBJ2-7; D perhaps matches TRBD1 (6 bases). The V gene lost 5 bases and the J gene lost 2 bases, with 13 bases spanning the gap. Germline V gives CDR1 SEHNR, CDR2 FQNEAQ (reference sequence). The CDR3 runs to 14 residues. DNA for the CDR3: TGTGCCAGCAGCCCGTCAGGGGACCCCTACGAGCAGTACTTC. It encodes CASSPSGDPYEQYF.

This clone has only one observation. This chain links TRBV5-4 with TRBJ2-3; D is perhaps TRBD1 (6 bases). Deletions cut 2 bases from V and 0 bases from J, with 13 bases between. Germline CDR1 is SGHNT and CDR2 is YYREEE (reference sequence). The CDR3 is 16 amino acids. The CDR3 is CASSFDRTFSTDTQYF. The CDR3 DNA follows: TGTGCCAGCAGCTTCGACAGGACTTTTAGCACAGATACGCAGTATTTT.

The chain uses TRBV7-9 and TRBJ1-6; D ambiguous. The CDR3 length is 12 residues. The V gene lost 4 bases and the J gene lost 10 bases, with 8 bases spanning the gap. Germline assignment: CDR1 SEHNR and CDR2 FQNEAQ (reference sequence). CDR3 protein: CASSSRNSPLHF. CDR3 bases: TGTGCCAGCAGCTCGAGGAACTCACCCCTCCACTTT.

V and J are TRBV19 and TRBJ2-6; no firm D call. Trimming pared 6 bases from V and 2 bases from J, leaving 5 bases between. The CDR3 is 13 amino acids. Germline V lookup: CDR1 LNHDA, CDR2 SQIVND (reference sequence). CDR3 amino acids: CASSAPGANVLTF. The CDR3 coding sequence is TGTGCCAGTAGCGCGCCTGGGGCCAACGTCCTGACTTTC.

CDR3 protein: CASSYTGDGNQPQHF. The CDR3 nucleotides read TGTGCCAGCAGTTACACGGGGGATGGCAATCAGCCCCAGCATTTT. V is TRBV6-5 and J is TRBJ1-5, with a tentative D call TRBD1 (5 bases). The CDR3 extends over 15 amino acids. V was shortened by 2 bases and J by 2 bases, with 10 bases between the two germline ends. Germline V lookup: CDR1 MNHEY, CDR2 SVGAGI.

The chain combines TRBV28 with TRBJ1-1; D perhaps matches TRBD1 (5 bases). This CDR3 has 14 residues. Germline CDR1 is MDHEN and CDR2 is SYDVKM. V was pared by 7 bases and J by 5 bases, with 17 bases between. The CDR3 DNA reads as TGTGCCAGCAAGTTGGAGGGGATCTTGACTGAAGCTTTCTTT. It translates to CASKLEGILTEAFF.

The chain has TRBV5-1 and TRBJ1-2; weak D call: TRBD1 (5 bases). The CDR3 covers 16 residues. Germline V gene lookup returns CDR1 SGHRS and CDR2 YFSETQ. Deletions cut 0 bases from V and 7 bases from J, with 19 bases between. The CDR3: CASSLAEQSQGAGYTF. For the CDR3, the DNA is TGCGCCAGCAGCTTGGCCGAGCAAAGTCAAGGGGCTGGCTACACCTTC.

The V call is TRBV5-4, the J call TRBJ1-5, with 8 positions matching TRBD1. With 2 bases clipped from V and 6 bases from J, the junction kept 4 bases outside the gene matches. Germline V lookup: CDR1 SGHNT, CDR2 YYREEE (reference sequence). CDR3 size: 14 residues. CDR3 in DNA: TGTGCCAGCAGCTTACAGGGGGTCGGTCAGCCCCAGCATTTT. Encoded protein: CASSLQGVGQPQHF.

This chain's CDR3 is CASGLSRGALNSPLHF. DNA for the CDR3: TGTGCTAGTGGTTTGAGCCGTGGGGCCCTTAATTCACCCCTCCACTTT. The chain joins TRBV12-5 to TRBJ1-6; tentatively, D is TRBD1 (5 bases). Trimming shortened V by 2 bases and J by 6 bases, and 14 bases separated the two germline ends. CDR1 and CDR2 (germline): LGHNT, FRNRAP. CDR3 length: 16 residues.

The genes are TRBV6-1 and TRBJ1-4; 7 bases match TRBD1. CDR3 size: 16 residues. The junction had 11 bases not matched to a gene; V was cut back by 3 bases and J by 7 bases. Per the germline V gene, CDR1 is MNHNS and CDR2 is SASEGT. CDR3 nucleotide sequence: TGTGCCAGCAGTGAGGCTCAAAGGGGGCTCGGTGAAAAACTGTTTTTT. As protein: CASSEAQRGLGEKLFF.

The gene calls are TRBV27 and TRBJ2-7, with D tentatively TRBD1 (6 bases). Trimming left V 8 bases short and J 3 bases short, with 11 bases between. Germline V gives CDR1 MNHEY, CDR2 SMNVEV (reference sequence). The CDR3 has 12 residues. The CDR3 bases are TGTGCCAGCGCAGACAGGAACTACGAGCAGTACTTC. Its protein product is CASADRNYEQYF.

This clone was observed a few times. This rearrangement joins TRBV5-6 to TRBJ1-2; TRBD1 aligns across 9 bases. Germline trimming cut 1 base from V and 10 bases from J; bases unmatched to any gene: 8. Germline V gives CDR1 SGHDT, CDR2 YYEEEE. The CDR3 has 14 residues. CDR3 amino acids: CASSLFGTGSTYTF. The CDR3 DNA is TGTGCCAGCAGCTTGTTCGGGACAGGGAGCACCTACACCTTC. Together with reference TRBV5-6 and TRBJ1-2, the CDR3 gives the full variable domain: DAGVTQSPTHLIKTRGQQVTLRCSPKSGHDTVSWYQQALGQGPQFIFQYYEEEERQRGNFPDRFSGHQFPNYSSELNVNALLLGDSALYLCASSLFGTGSTYTFGSGTRLTVV.

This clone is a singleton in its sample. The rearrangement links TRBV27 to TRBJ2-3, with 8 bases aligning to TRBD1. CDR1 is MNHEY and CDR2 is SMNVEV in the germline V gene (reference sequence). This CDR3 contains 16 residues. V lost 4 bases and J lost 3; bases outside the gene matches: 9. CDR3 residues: CASSSHRDRITDTQYF. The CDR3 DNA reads TGTGCCAGCAGTTCGCACCGGGACAGGATTACAGATACGCAGTATTTT.

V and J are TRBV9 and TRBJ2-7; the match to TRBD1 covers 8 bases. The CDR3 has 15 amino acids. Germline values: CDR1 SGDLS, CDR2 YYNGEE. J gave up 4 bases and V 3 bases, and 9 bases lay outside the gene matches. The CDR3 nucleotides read TGTGCCAGCAGCGCTCAGACAGGGGAGTTTTACGAGCAGTACTTC. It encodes CASSAQTGEFYEQYF.

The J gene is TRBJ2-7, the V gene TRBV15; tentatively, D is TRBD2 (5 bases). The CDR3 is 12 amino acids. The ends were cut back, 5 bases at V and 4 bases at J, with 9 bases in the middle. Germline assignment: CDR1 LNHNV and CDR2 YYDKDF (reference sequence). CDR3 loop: CATSSGGYEQYF. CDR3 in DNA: TGTGCCACCAGCTCCGGAGGATACGAGCAGTACTTC.

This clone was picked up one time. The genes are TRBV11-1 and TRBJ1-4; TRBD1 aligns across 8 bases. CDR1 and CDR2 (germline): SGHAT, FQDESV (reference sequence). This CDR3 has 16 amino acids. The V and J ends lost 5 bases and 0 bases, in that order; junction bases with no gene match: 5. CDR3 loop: CASSPGQDTTNEKLFF. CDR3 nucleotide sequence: TGTGCCAGCAGCCCGGGACAGGACACAACTAATGAAAAACTGTTTTTT.

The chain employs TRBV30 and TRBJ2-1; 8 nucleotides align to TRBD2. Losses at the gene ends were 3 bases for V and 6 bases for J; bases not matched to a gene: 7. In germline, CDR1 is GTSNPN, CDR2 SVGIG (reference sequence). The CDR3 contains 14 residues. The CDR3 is CAWRPGLVANEQFF. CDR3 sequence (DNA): TGTGCCTGGAGACCGGGACTAGTAGCCAATGAGCAGTTCTTC.

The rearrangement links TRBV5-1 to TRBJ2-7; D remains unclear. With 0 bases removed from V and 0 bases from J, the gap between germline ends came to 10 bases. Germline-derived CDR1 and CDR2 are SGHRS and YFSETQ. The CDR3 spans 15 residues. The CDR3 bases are TGCGCCAGCAGCTTGGATGGCACAAGCTCCTACGAGCAGTACTTC. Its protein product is CASSLDGTSSYEQYF.

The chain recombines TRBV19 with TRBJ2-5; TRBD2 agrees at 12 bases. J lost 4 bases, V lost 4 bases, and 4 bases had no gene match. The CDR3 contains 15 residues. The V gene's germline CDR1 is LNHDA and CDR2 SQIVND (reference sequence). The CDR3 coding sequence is TGTGCCAGTAGTACCGGACTAGCGGGGTTAGAGACCCAGTACTTC. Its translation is CASSTGLAGLETQYF.

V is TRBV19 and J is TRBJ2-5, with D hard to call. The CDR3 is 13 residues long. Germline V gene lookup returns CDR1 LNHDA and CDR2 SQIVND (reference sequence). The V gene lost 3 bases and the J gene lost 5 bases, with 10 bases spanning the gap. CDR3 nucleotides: TGTGCCAGTAGTATCGATCGCGTGGAGACCCAGTACTTC. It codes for CASSIDRVETQYF.

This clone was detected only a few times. The CDR3 here is CASSQDRRADRGYTF. CDR3 sequence (DNA): TGTGCCAGCAGCCAAGATAGGAGGGCCGACCGGGGCTACACCTTC. The V gene is TRBV14, the J gene TRBJ1-2, with D unresolved. In germline, CDR1 is SGHDN, CDR2 FVKESK. Trimming took off 0 bases at V and 8 bases at J, with 16 bases between the two ends. This CDR3 is built from 15 residues.

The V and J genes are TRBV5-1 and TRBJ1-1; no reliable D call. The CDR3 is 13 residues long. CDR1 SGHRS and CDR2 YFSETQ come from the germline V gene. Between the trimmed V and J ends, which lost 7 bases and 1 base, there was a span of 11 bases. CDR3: CASRGVGNTEAFF. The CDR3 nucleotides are TGCGCCAGCCGAGGAGTGGGGAACACTGAAGCTTTCTTT.

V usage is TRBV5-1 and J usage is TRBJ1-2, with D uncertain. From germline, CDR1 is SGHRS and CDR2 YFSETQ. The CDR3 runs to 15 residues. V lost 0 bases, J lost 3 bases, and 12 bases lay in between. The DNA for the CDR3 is TGCGCCAGCAGCTTGGGAGGCTCCACCGACTATGGCTACACCTTC. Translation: CASSLGGSTDYGYTF.

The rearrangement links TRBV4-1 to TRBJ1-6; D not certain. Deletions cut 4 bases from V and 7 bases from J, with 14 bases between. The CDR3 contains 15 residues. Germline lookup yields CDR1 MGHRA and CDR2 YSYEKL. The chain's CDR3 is CASSRIWTGNSPLHF. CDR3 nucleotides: TGCGCCAGCAGCCGCATATGGACGGGAAATTCACCCCTCCACTTT.

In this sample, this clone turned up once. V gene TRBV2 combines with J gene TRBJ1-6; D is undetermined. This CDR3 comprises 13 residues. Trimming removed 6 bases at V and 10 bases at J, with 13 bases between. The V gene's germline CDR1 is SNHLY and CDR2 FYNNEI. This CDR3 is CASSRQFQSPLHF. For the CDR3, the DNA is TGTGCCAGCAGCAGGCAGTTTCAATCACCCCTCCACTTT.